Below, 27 T cell receptor beta chains from the same sample are listed, as sequenced in a study of blood T cell repertoires in COVID-19. TCRdb's table, derived via immunoSEQ multiplex PCR, lists solely in-frame clones and lacks some. The profile shows about 420,000 clones, roughly 90% of them singletons. Sequenced sample: peripheral blood. These receptors all come from a man younger than 30 with COVID-19, enrolled during active disease.

The chain is built from TRBV5-1 and TRBJ1-4; a weak D match, TRBD1 (5 bases). Germline V gene sequence: CDR1 SGHRS, CDR2 YFSETQ. This CDR3 comprises 15 residues. V lost 4 bases, J lost 0 bases, and 10 bases lay in between. The CDR3 coding sequence is TGCGCCAGCAGCCGCCAGGGTACAACTAATGAAAAACTGTTTTTT. It translates to CASSRQGTTNEKLFF.

V and J are TRBV3-1 (or the pseudogene TRBV3-2) and TRBJ2-5; D remains unclear. The germline gives CDR1 LGHDT, CDR2 YNNKEL (reference sequence). The CDR3 extends over 11 amino acids. V was trimmed by 6 bases and J by 5 bases, leaving 7 bases between them. The CDR3, as DNA: TGTGCCAGCAGTTGGCGGGAGACCCAGTACTTC. It yields the protein CASSWRETQYF.

This rearrangement joins TRBV11-2 to TRBJ2-2; TRBD2 matches 9 bases. CDR1 and CDR2 (germline): SGHAT, FQNNGV. V shed 1 base and J 7 bases; nucleotides not matched to a gene: 10. The CDR3 length is 17 residues. CDR3 nucleotides: TGTGCCAGCAGCTTAGTACTGGGACTAGCCTCCGGCGGGGAGCTGTTTTTT. This codes for CASSLVLGLASGGELFF.

This clone was seen a handful of times. The chain has TRBV7-6 and TRBJ2-7; 13 positions agree with TRBD2. V was pared by 5 bases and J by 7 bases, with 5 bases of the junction left unmatched. The CDR3 runs 14 residues. Germline V lookup: CDR1 SGHVS, CDR2 FNYEAQ. CDR3 amino acids: CASSPGLAGREQYF. For the CDR3, the DNA is TGTGCCAGCAGCCCGGGACTAGCGGGACGGGAGCAGTACTTC.

This clone was seen a single time. The rearrangement links TRBV5-4 to TRBJ2-2, with 9 bases lining up with TRBD2. The J segment lost 5 bases and the V segment lost 2 bases, leaving 4 bases of the junction unmatched. The CDR3 is 15 residues long. The germline gives CDR1 SGHNT, CDR2 YYREEE (reference sequence). The CDR3 loop reads CASSFLAGLTGELFF. CDR3 bases: TGTGCCAGCAGCTTCCTAGCGGGATTAACCGGGGAGCTGTTTTTT.

The CDR3 protein is CASRSPGQIYSPLHF. CDR3 nucleotide sequence: TGTGCCAGCAGGTCGCCGGGACAGATTTATTCACCCCTCCACTTT. The V gene is TRBV27, the J gene TRBJ1-6; 7 bases agree with TRBD1. The CDR3 totals 15 residues. The J segment lost 8 bases and the V segment lost 6 bases, leaving 10 bases of the junction unmatched. The germline CDR1 and CDR2 sequences are MNHEY and SMNVEV (reference sequence).

This clone came up once. The genes are TRBV7-9 and TRBJ1-3; 7 nucleotides match TRBD1. The J segment lost 2 bases and the V segment lost 3 bases, leaving 7 bases of the junction unmatched. The CDR3 contains 16 residues. In germline, CDR1 is SEHNR, CDR2 FQNEAQ (reference sequence). In DNA form, the CDR3 reads TGTGCCAGCAGCTTGACAGGGAGGAGGACTGGAAACACCATATATTTT. It yields the protein CASSLTGRRTGNTIYF.

The chain carries TRBV2 and TRBJ1-2; 7 positions match TRBD1. After removal of 6 bases from V and 0 bases from J, the junction contained 4 bases not matched to a gene. The CDR3 loop spans 14 amino acids. Germline CDR1 reads SNHLY; CDR2 reads FYNNEI. In DNA form, the CDR3 reads TGTGCCAGCAGCCGACAGGGAGCTAACTATGGCTACACCTTC. Its translation is CASSRQGANYGYTF. Complete variable domain (other parts from reference TRBV2 and TRBJ1-2): EPEVTQTPSHQVTQMGQEVILRCVPISNHLYFYWYRQILGQKVEFLVSFYNNEISEKSEIFDDQFSVERPDGSNFTLKIRSTKLEDSAMYFCASSRQGANYGYTFGSGTRLTVV.

The chain combines TRBV6-2 or TRBV6-3 with TRBJ2-5, with 8 bases lining up with TRBD2. CDR3 length equals 13 residues. Germline CDR1 MNHEY, CDR2 SVGEGT. V lost 5 bases to trimming and J lost 2 bases; unmatched junction nucleotides: 1. The chain's CDR3 is CASSPGGQETQYF. DNA for the CDR3: TGTGCCAGCAGTCCGGGGGGGCAAGAGACCCAGTACTTC.

This clone was recorded a few times. V gene TRBV21-1 combines with J gene TRBJ2-7; TRBD2, the table's D call, lacks a check against the DNA. TRBV21-1 is marked as a pseudogene. This CDR3 spans 10 amino acids. DNA for the CDR3: TGTGCCAGCAGCATTCTCGAGCAGTACTTC. Translated, it gives CASSILEQYF.

The V call is TRBV7-7, the J call TRBJ1-1, with TRBD1 matching 7 bases. After removal of 4 bases from V and 0 bases from J, the junction contained 5 bases not matched to a gene. Germline V lookup: CDR1 SSHAT, CDR2 FNYEAQ (reference sequence). This CDR3 has 15 amino acids. The DNA of the CDR3 is TGTGCCAGCAGCTCGATAAGGGGGCTGAACACTGAAGCTTTCTTT. Translating gives CASSSIRGLNTEAFF. The variable domain in full, completed from reference TRBV7-7 and TRBJ1-1, reads GAGVSQSPRYKVTKRGQDVTLRCDPISSHATLYWYQQALGQGPEFLTYFNYEAQPDKSGLPSDRFSAERPEGSISTLTIQRTEQRDSAMYRCASSSIRGLNTEAFFGQGTRLTVV.

This clone was seen just once. The J gene is TRBJ1-6, the V gene TRBV27; 8 bases agree with TRBD1. Germline values: CDR1 MNHEY, CDR2 SMNVEV (reference sequence). The trim removed 4 bases at V and 9 bases at J, leaving 11 bases unmatched. This CDR3 spans 16 amino acids. This CDR3 reads CASSWAGGGKGSPLHF. CDR3 coding DNA: TGTGCCAGCAGTTGGGCAGGGGGCGGAAAAGGTTCACCCCTCCACTTT.

This rearrangement joins TRBV5-6 to TRBJ1-1, with D possibly matching TRBD1 (6 bases). The CDR3 sequence is 13 residues long. The germline gives CDR1 SGHDT, CDR2 YYEEEE. Trimming removed 2 bases at V and 4 bases at J, with 9 bases between. CDR3 nucleotides: TGTGCCAGCAGCTTCTACAGGGCCACTGAAGCTTTCTTT. Translating gives CASSFYRATEAFF.

V usage is TRBV7-2 and J usage is TRBJ2-7, with a weak D call TRBD1 (6 bases). In germline, CDR1 is SGHTA, CDR2 FQGNSA. Deletions cut 1 base from V and 6 bases from J, with 16 bases between. This CDR3 spans 15 amino acids. Written as DNA, the CDR3 is TGTGCCAGCAGCTTAGTTGCGACAGGCGCCTTCGAGCAGTACTTC. This codes for CASSLVATGAFEQYF.

The V gene is TRBV27, the J gene TRBJ2-3; 14 nucleotides line up with TRBD2. In germline, CDR1 is MNHEY, CDR2 SMNVEV (reference sequence). CDR3 length: 17 amino acids. The V segment lost 0 bases and the J segment 7 bases; nucleotides outside the gene matches: 6. The CDR3 reads CASSLSGTSGSYYTQYF. Written as DNA, the CDR3 is TGTGCCAGCAGTTTATCGGGGACTAGCGGGAGTTACTATACGCAGTATTTT.

In this sample, this clone turned up once. J is TRBJ1-1 and V is TRBV18, with D possibly TRBD1 on 5 matching bases. Germline loops: CDR1 KGHSH, CDR2 LQKENI. V was clipped by 0 bases and J by 3 bases, with 8 bases between them. This CDR3 is 14 amino acids long. CDR3 in DNA: TGTGCCAGCTCACCACCGACGACAGACACTGAAGCTTTCTTT. It codes for CASSPPTTDTEAFF.

This clone was detected a few times. The chain employs TRBV19 and TRBJ2-1; maybe TRBD1 (5 bases). The CDR3 length is 16 residues. Germline CDR1 LNHDA, CDR2 SQIVND (reference sequence). V was pared by 1 base and J by 0 bases, with 10 bases between. Written as DNA, the CDR3 is TGTGCCAGTAGTATAGGCCAGGGCTACTCCTACAATGAGCAGTTCTTC. This encodes CASSIGQGYSYNEQFF.

This chain joins TRBV19 and TRBJ1-4; D ambiguous. The CDR3 totals 14 residues. Germline lookup yields CDR1 LNHDA and CDR2 SQIVND (reference sequence). V lost 3 bases and J lost 2, with 7 bases in between. The CDR3 is CASSIWRTNEKLFF. The CDR3 DNA reads TGTGCCAGTAGTATCTGGAGGACTAATGAAAAACTGTTTTTT.

In its sample, this clone was seen a few times. V and J are TRBV7-9 and TRBJ2-1, with TRBD1 matching 8 bases. Germline V lookup: CDR1 SEHNR, CDR2 FQNEAQ (reference sequence). V gave up 5 bases and J gave up 3 bases; unmatched junction bases: 6. CDR3 length: 15 amino acids. The DNA of the CDR3 is TGTGCCAGCAGCGTAGGGACAGGCTACTACAATGAGCAGTTCTTC. Protein: CASSVGTGYYNEQFF.

This clone was picked up one time. The V and J genes are TRBV5-1 and TRBJ2-2; 8 bases are shared with TRBD2. The CDR3 has 16 amino acids. Germline values: CDR1 SGHRS, CDR2 YFSETQ. V trimming: 0 bases; J trimming: 5 bases; junction bases outside the gene matches: 6. The CDR3 spells CASSLESGGQTGELFF. The CDR3 region has the DNA TGCGCCAGCAGCTTGGAAAGCGGGGGCCAGACCGGGGAGCTGTTTTTT.

V is TRBV27 and J is TRBJ1-2; D perhaps matches TRBD1 (6 bases). Trimming took off 3 bases at V and 2 bases at J, with 13 bases between the two ends. The CDR3 is made up of 15 amino acids. CDR1 MNHEY and CDR2 SMNVEV come from the germline V gene (reference sequence). CDR3 protein: CASSFATGENYGYTF. The CDR3 DNA follows: TGTGCCAGCAGTTTCGCGACAGGAGAGAACTATGGCTACACCTTC.

The chain joins TRBV2 to TRBJ2-1; D gene ambiguous. The V gene lost 7 bases and the J gene lost 8 bases, with 9 bases spanning the gap. The CDR3 is 11 amino acids. Germline V gives CDR1 SNHLY, CDR2 FYNNEI. CDR3 loop: CASMVLDEQFF. For the CDR3, the DNA is TGTGCCAGCATGGTACTCGATGAGCAGTTCTTC.

J is TRBJ2-1 and V is TRBV7-3; 13 positions match TRBD2. Germline CDR1 reads SGHTA; CDR2 reads FQGTGA. V was pared by 0 bases and J by 8 bases, with 7 bases of the junction left unmatched. The CDR3 runs to 17 residues. The chain's CDR3 is CASSLTGTSGKVDEQFF. The CDR3 coding sequence is TGTGCCAGCAGCTTAACTGGGACTAGCGGGAAGGTCGATGAGCAGTTCTTC.

A note on this clone: Other DNA sequences in the same sample also yield this CDR3. The chain is built from TRBV9 and TRBJ1-3; possible D gene TRBD1, 5 bases. The length of the CDR3 is 14 residues. With 0 bases removed from V and 7 bases from J, the gap between germline ends came to 11 bases. CDR1 SGDLS and CDR2 YYNGEE come from the germline V gene. This CDR3 reads CASSVGGGGNTIYF. The CDR3, as DNA: TGTGCCAGCAGCGTAGGGGGCGGCGGCAACACCATATATTTT. Full variable domain (outside the CDR3, taken from reference TRBV9 and TRBJ1-3): DSGVTQTPKHLITATGQRVTLRCSPRSGDLSVYWYQQSLDQGLQFLIQYYNGEERAKGNILERFSAQQFPDLHSELNLSSLELGDSALYFCASSVGGGGNTIYFGEGSWLTVV.

CDR3 in DNA: TGTGCCAGCAGCTTAGCGGAGTCCTACGAGCAGTACTTC. Its translation is CASSLAESYEQYF. The chain links TRBV7-8 to TRBJ2-7; no firm D call. The V gene lost 0 bases and the J gene lost 1 base, with 4 bases spanning the gap. CDR1 is SGHVS, CDR2 FQNEAQ, per germline. This CDR3 is 13 amino acids long.

The V and J genes are TRBV4-2 and TRBJ2-1, with D possibly TRBD2 on 6 matching bases. The CDR3 length is 15 residues. CDR1 LGHNA and CDR2 YNFKEQ come from the germline V gene. The ends were cut back, 1 base at V and 1 base at J, with 8 bases in the middle. Here the CDR3 reads CASSQVGGSYNEQFF. The CDR3 DNA reads TGTGCCAGCAGCCAAGTTGGGGGGTCCTACAATGAGCAGTTCTTC.

V and J are TRBV12-3 or TRBV12-4 and TRBJ1-2, with a weak D call TRBD1 (5 bases). The CDR3 has 13 residues. V shed 4 bases and J shed 6 bases, with 12 bases lying between them. The CDR3 coding sequence is TGTGCCAGCAGTTCCCCAGGGTCTGATGGCTACACCTTC. Translated, it gives CASSSPGSDGYTF.